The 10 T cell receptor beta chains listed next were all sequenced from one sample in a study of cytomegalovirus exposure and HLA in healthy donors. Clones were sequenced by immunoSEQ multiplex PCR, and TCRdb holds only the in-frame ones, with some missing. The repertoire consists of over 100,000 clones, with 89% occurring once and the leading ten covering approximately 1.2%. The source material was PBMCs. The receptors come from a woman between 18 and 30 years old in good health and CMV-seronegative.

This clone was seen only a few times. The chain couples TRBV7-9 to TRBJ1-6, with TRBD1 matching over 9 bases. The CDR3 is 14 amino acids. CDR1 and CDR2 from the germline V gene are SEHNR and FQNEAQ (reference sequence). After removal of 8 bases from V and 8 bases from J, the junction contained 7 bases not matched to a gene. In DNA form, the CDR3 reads TGTGCCAGCGAGTCCGGGACAGGGTATTCACCCCTCCACTTT. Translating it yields CASESGTGYSPLHF.

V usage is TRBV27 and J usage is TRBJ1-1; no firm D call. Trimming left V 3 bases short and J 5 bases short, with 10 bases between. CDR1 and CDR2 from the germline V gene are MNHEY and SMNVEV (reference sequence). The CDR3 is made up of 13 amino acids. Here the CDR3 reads CASSFTYLTEAFF. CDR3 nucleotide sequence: TGTGCCAGCAGTTTTACCTATTTGACTGAAGCTTTCTTT.

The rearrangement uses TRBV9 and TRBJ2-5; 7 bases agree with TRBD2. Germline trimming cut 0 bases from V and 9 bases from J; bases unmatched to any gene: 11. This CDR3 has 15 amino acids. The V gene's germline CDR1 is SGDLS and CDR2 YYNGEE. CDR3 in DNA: TGTGCCAGCAGCGTAGAGGCTAGCGGCTATCGAGCCCAGTACTTC. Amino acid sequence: CASSVEASGYRAQYF. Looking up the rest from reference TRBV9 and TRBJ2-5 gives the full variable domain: DSGVTQTPKHLITATGQRVTLRCSPRSGDLSVYWYQQSLDQGLQFLIQYYNGEERAKGNILERFSAQQFPDLHSELNLSSLELGDSALYFCASSVEASGYRAQYFGPGTRLLVL.

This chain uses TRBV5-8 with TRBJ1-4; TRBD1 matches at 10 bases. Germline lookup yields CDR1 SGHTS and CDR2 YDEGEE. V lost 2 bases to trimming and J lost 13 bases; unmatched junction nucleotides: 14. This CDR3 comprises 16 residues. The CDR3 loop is CASSFYTGTGAAGLFF. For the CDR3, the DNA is TGTGCCAGCAGCTTCTATACCGGGACAGGGGCGGCCGGACTGTTTTTT.

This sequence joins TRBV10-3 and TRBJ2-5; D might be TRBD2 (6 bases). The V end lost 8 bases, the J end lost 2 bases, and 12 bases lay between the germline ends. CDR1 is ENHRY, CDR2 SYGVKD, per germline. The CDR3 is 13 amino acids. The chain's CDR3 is CAIGGQEQETQYF. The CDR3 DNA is TGTGCCATCGGAGGGCAGGAACAAGAGACCCAGTACTTC.

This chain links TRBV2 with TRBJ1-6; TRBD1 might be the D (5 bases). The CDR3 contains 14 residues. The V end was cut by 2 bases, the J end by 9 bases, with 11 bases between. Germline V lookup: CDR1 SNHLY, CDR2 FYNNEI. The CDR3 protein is CASSERTRPSPLHF. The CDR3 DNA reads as TGTGCCAGCAGTGAAAGGACAAGGCCTTCACCCCTCCACTTT.

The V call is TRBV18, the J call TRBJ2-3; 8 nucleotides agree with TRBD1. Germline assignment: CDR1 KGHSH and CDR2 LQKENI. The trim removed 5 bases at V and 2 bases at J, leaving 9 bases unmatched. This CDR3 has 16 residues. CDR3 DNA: TGTGCCAGCTCAATGGACAGGGCCCCATACACAGATACGCAGTATTTT. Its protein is CASSMDRAPYTDTQYF.

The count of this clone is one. CDR3 nucleotides: TGTGCCAGCAGTTTCAGGGGTCAGGAGCCCCAGCATTTT. It specifies CASSFRGQEPQHF. This chain joins TRBV6-1 and TRBJ1-5, with a tentative D call TRBD1 (6 bases). The V and J ends lost 5 bases and 8 bases respectively, with 13 bases between them. The CDR3 covers 13 residues. The germline gives CDR1 MNHNS, CDR2 SASEGT.

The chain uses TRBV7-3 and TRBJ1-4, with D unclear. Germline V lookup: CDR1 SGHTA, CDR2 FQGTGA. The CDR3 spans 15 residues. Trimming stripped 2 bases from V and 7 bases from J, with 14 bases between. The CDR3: CASSLDWACGEKLFF. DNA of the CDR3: TGTGCCAGCAGCTTAGATTGGGCGTGTGGTGAAAAACTGTTTTTT.

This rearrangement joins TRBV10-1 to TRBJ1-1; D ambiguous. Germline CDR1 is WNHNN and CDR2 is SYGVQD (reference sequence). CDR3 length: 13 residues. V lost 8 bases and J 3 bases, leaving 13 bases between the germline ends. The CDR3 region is CASSGGEYTEAFF. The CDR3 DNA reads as TGCGCCAGCTCGGGTGGGGAGTACACTGAAGCTTTCTTT.